The subject of this entry is one T cell receptor (beta chain). The source of the sample is a study of technical replicates of blood from a few donors. The data were produced by immunoSEQ multiplex PCR, yet TCRdb's version contains in-frame clones alone and is incomplete. The repertoire holds some 80,000 clones, with 91% as singletons. The CDR3 sequence is 15 residues long. Trimming took 3 bases from V and 0 from J, leaving 9 bases between them. The germline V gene encodes CDR1 SGHTA and CDR2 FQGNSA. The receptor was isolated from a human donor in good health. Sequencing was performed on T cells isolated from PBMCs. The V and J genes are TRBV7-2 and TRBJ1-3; D gene ambiguous. The CDR3 DNA reads as TGTGCCAGCAGCTTTGAGGCCTACTCTGGAAACACCATATATTTT. Translated, it gives CASSFEAYSGNTIYF.